One T cell receptor (beta chain) is described in this entry. No cognate antigen has been identified for it. Base qualities are missing; no much larger clone stands one base away. The library was obtained by bulk RNA-seq. Sequencing relied on an Illumina HiSeq 2500. On the authors' methods: CDR3 sequences in the separate targeted TCR-seq dataset were extracted from raw reads and quantified using MiXCR version 2.1.5 with default parameters. The separate targeted TCR-seq dataset defined each TCR-beta clone by its combination of V gene, J gene and CDR3 sequence. In the separate targeted TCR-seq dataset, clones with fewer than three counts were first removed, after which only the 90% most strongly expressed clones per sample were kept. The separate targeted TCR-seq dataset calculated Treg-Tconv overlap for each tissue as the number of shared clones divided by the total number of Treg clones, multiplied by 100. The public reads were reanalyzed by TCRdb: fastp trimming at Q25, MiXCR alignment, in-frame beta chains only. Each entry is one CDR3 protein sequence, shown with its most common DNA and genes. The V and J calls reflect TCRdb's pipeline rather than the authors' work. This sample holds about 2,600 distinct CDR3 sequences; around 67% were observed only once. In total, the top ten clones hold about 3.2% of the sample.

Counted from cysteine to phenylalanine, this CDR3 has 15 amino acids. This entry keeps only the CDR3 DNA: 45 bases, framed from base 1. V is cut back by 5 bases and J by 5 bases, with 6 bases in the junction unmatched. The data derive from a study of draining lymph node invasion in breast cancer (dated by TCRdb to about 2020). About the full investigation: Nodal metastasis was diagnosed by histology and cytokeratin immunohistochemistry and confirmed by EpCAM/CD45 flow cytometry. In a separate targeted assay, bulk TCR-beta CDR3 sequencing compared sorted memory regulatory T cells and memory conventional CD4 T cells across breast cancer tissues. From each patient, matched non-invaded and tumor-invaded tumor-draining lymph nodes and the primary tumor were collected, and both Treg and Tconv subsets were profiled. In the separate targeted TCR sequencing, lymph nodes from roughly five patients were covered, and primary tumors were sequenced for three of those patients.

CD4+ CD45RA- CD25high cells were sorted as memory regulatory T cells. Tumor-draining lymph nodes were classified as non-invaded or invaded according to the absence or presence of metastatic tumor cells. Before staining and sorting, a Miltenyi Pan T Cell isolation kit was used to pre-enrich the T cells. Immunohistochemistry for estrogen receptor, progesterone receptor, HER2 and Ki-67 was used to characterize the primary tumors. Within a few hours after surgery, fresh surgical tissue was processed by cutting the tissue into small fragments. Tissue fragments were enzymatically digested with Liberase TL plus DNase for approximately 18 minutes and were then filtered through a 40-micrometer strainer. After DAPI live/dead staining, sorting was performed on a BD FACS Aria II with about 96-99% purity. The sorted cells were lysed in TCL buffer, and a Norgen Single Cell RNA purification kit, including DNase treatment, was used to purify the RNA.

Results and caveats for the whole study, not just this receptor: The tumor top-100 clone tracking analysis could be carried out in only a couple of patients. The data could not determine whether Treg conversion took place in a particular organ or whether converted Tregs recirculated between nodes and tumor. Some clones from the top 100 tumor clones were found in both invaded and non-invaded nodes, which suggests recirculation between the tumor and the draining nodes. TCRs shared between the Treg and Tconv subsets were regarded as suggesting, but not proving, a common clonal origin. Across all tissues in the targeted TCR-seq data, Tregs appeared to be more clonally expanded than Tconvs, and both subsets showed lower diversity in tumor than in lymph nodes. Roughly 13-25% of Treg TCRs were shared with Tconvs per tissue, interpreted as suggesting peripheral Treg induction.

The sequence is built from TRBV12-3 or TRBV12-4 and TRBJ2-1; TRBD2 fits 10 bases in the junction. Material for sequencing was sorted memory Tregs from a lymph node. In light of the paper, this sample's cell subset or site label describes: CD45RA-negative sorted CD4+ T cells (memory Tconv or effector/memory Treg). The origin of this receptor is a female donor with luminal breast cancer. The DNA sequence is given as TGTGCCAGCAGTCCCTATAGCGGGGGGCACAATGAGCAGTTCTTC. It codes for CASSPYSGGHNEQFF.